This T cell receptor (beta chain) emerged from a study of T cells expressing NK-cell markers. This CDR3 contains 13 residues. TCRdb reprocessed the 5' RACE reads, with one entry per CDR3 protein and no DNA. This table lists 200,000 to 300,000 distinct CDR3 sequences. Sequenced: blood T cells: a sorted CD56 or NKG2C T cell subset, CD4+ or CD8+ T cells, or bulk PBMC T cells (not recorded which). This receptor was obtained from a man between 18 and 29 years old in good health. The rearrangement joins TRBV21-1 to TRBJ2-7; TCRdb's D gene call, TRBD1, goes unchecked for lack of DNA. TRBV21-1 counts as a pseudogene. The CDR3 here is CASSKGRSYEQYF.